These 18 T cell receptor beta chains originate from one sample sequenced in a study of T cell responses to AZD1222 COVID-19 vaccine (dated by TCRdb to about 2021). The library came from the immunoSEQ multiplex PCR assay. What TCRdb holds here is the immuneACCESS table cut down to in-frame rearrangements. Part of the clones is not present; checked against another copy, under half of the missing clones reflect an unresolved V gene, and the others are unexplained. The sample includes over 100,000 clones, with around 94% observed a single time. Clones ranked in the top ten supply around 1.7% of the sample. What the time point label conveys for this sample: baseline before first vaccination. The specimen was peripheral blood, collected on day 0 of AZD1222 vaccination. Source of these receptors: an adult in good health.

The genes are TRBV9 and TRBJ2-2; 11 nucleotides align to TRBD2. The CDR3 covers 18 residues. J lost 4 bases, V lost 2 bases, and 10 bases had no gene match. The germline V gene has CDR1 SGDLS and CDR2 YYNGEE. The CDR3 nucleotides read TGTGCCAGCAGCGTCGGACTAGCGGGTAGACGGGTCACCGGGGAGCTGTTTTTT. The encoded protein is CASSVGLAGRRVTGELFF. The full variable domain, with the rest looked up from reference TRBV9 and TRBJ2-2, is DSGVTQTPKHLITATGQRVTLRCSPRSGDLSVYWYQQSLDQGLQFLIQYYNGEERAKGNILERFSAQQFPDLHSELNLSSLELGDSALYFCASSVGLAGRRVTGELFFGEGSRLTVL.

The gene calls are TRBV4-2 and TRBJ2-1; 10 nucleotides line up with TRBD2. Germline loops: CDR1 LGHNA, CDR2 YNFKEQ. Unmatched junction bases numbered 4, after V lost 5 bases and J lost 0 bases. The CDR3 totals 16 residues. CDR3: CASSESGGASYNEQFF. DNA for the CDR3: TGTGCCAGCAGCGAGAGCGGGGGGGCCTCCTACAATGAGCAGTTCTTC.

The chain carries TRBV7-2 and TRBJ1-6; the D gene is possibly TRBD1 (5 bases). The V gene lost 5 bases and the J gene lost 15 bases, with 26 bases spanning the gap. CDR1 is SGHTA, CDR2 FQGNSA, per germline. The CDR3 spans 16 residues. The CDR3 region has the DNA TGTGCCAGCAGCGCCGAAGCAGGGACTCAGGTCAGTCGCCTCCACTTT. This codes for CASSAEAGTQVSRLHF.

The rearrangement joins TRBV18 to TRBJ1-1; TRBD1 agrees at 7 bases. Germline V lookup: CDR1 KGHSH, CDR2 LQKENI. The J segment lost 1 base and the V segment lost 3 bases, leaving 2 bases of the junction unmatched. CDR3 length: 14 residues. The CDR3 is CASSPDRENTEAFF. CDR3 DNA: TGTGCCAGCTCACCCGACAGGGAGAACACTGAAGCTTTCTTT.

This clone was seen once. CDR3 residues: CASSPTGVKEQYF. Written as DNA, the CDR3 is TGTGCCAGCTCACCGACAGGGGTTAAGGAGCAGTACTTC. The chain links TRBV18 to TRBJ2-7, with 8 bases aligning to TRBD1. Trimming at V came to 3 bases and at J to 7 bases, leaving 5 bases not matched to a gene. The CDR3 length is 13 residues. CDR1 is KGHSH and CDR2 is LQKENI in the germline V gene. The whole variable domain, remainder taken from reference TRBV18 and TRBJ2-7, is NAGVMQNPRHLVRRRGQEARLRCSPMKGHSHVYWYRQLPEEGLKFMVYLQKENIIDESGMPKERFSAEFPKEGPSILRIQQVVRGDSAAYFCASSPTGVKEQYFGPGTRLTVT.

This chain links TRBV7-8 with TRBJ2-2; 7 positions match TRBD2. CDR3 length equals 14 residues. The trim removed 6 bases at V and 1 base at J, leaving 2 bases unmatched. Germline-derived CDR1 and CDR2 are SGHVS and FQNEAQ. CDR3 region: CASRPGGNTGELFF. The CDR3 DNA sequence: TGTGCCAGCAGGCCGGGGGGGAACACCGGGGAGCTGTTTTTT.

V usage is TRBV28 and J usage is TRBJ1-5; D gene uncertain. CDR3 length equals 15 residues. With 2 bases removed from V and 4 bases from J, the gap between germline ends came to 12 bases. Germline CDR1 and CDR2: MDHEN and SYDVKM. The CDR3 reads CASSLGLFGNQPQHF. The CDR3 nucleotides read TGTGCCAGCAGTTTAGGTCTGTTCGGGAATCAGCCCCAGCATTTT.

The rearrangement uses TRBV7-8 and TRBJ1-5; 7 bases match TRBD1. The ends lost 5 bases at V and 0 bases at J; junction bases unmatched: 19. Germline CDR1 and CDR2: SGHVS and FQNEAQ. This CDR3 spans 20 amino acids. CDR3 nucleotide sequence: TGTGCCAGCAGCCCCGTTCGCGTTCCAGGGGGTAGATATAGCAATCAGCCCCAGCATTTT. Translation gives CASSPVRVPGGRYSNQPQHF.

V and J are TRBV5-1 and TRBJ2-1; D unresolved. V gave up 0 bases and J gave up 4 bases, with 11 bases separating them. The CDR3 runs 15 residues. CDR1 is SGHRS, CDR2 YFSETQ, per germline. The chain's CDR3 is CASSLAGLDYNEQFF. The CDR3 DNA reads TGCGCCAGCAGCTTGGCCGGGCTAGATTACAATGAGCAGTTCTTC.

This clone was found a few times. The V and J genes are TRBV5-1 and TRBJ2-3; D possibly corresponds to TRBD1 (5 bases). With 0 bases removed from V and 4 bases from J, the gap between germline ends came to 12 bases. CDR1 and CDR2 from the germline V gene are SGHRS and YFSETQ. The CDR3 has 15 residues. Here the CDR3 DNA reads TGCGCCAGCAGCTTGGCTGCAGGGAATGCAGATACGCAGTATTTT. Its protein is CASSLAAGNADTQYF.

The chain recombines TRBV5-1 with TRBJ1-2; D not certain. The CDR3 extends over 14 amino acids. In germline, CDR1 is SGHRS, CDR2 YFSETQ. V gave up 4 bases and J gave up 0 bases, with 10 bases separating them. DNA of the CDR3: TGCGCCAGCAGCAGTCAAGGGCCTAACTATGGCTACACCTTC. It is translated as CASSSQGPNYGYTF.

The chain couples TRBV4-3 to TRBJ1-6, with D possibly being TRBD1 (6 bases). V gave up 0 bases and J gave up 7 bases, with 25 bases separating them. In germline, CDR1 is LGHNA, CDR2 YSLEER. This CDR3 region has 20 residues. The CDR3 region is CASSQEGAFRDPGGNSPLHF. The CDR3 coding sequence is TGCGCCAGCAGCCAAGAGGGAGCCTTTCGGGACCCCGGGGGCAATTCACCCCTCCACTTT.

The CDR3 DNA follows: TGCGCCAGCAGCCAACCCCGGGGGGCCCCGCCGCTGAGCACTGAAGCTTTCTTT. It is translated as CASSQPRGAPPLSTEAFF. The chain recombines TRBV4-1 with TRBJ1-1; D perhaps matches TRBD1 (6 bases). V lost 2 bases to trimming and J lost 4 bases, with 23 bases between them. CDR1 and CDR2 from the germline V gene are MGHRA and YSYEKL. This CDR3 is 18 amino acids long.

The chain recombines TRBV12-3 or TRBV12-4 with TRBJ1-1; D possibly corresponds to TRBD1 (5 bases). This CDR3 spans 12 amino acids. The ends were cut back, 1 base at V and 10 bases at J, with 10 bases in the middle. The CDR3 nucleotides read TGTGCCAGCAGTTTAGTAGGGGCGCCAGCTTTCTTT. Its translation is CASSLVGAPAFF.

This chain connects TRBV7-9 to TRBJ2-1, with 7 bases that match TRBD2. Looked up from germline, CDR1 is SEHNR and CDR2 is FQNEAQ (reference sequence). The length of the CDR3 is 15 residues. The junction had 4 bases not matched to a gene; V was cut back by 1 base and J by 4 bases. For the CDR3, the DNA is TGTGCCAGCAGCTTAGGGGGAGGGACTTACAATGAGCAGTTCTTC. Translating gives CASSLGGGTYNEQFF.

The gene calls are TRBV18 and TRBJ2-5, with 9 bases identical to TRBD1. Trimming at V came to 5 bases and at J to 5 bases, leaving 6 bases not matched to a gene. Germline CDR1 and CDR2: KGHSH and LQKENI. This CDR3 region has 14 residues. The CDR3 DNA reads TGTGCCAGCTCAAAACAGGGGGCGGTTGAGACCCAGTACTTC. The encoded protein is CASSKQGAVETQYF. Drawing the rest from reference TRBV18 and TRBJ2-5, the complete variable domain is NAGVMQNPRHLVRRRGQEARLRCSPMKGHSHVYWYRQLPEEGLKFMVYLQKENIIDESGMPKERFSAEFPKEGPSILRIQQVVRGDSAAYFCASSKQGAVETQYFGPGTRLLVL.

The CDR3 sequence is CASSRSGGADLDTQYF. The CDR3, as DNA: TGTGCCAGCAGCCGCTCGGGCGGGGCTGATTTAGATACGCAGTATTTT. This chain connects TRBV6-2 or TRBV6-3 to TRBJ2-3; possibly TRBD2 for D (6 bases). CDR1 is MNHEY and CDR2 is SVGEGT in the germline V gene. Trimming pared 6 bases from V and 5 bases from J, leaving 21 bases between. The CDR3 runs to 16 residues.

Here the CDR3 reads CASSPGGIPEETQYF. The CDR3 region has the DNA TGTGCCAGCAGCCCCGGTGGAATCCCTGAAGAGACCCAGTACTTC. This rearrangement joins TRBV7-9 to TRBJ2-5; no definite D call. V lost 5 bases and J lost 3, with 16 bases in between. This CDR3 comprises 15 residues. CDR1 and CDR2 (germline): SEHNR, FQNEAQ (reference sequence).